This TCR beta chain was captured by sequencing in a study of T cell repertoires in cytomegalovirus infection. On the study more broadly: Public TCR beta signatures provided an indication of both CMV infection and a matching HLA type.

TCRdb used MiXCR to reprocess the reads, holding one entry per CDR3 protein. The sample has 170,000 or so distinct CDR3 sequences, about a sixth seen once. This clonotype was counted between two and nine times. The target antigen is unknown. CDR3 size: 13 residues. V shed 1 base and J shed 5 bases, with 7 bases lying between them. Germline V gene sequence: CDR1 MNHEY, CDR2 SMNVEV (reference sequence). Study findings and constraints: Pooled public TCR beta family frequency picked out CMV carriers with the relevant HLA. The study found HLA-C-restricted CMV-specific TCR beta clonotypes dominating the ex vivo response.

The specimen was CD8+ T cells from PBMCs. The sequence was collected from a human donor in good health (CMV status not recorded). Some clones in this sample may be carry-over from other donors' samples. The J gene is TRBJ2-3, the V gene TRBV27; D remains unclear. CDR3: CASSLLYEDTQYF. CDR3 DNA sequence: TGTGCCAGCAGTTTATTATACGAAGATACGCAGTATTTT.